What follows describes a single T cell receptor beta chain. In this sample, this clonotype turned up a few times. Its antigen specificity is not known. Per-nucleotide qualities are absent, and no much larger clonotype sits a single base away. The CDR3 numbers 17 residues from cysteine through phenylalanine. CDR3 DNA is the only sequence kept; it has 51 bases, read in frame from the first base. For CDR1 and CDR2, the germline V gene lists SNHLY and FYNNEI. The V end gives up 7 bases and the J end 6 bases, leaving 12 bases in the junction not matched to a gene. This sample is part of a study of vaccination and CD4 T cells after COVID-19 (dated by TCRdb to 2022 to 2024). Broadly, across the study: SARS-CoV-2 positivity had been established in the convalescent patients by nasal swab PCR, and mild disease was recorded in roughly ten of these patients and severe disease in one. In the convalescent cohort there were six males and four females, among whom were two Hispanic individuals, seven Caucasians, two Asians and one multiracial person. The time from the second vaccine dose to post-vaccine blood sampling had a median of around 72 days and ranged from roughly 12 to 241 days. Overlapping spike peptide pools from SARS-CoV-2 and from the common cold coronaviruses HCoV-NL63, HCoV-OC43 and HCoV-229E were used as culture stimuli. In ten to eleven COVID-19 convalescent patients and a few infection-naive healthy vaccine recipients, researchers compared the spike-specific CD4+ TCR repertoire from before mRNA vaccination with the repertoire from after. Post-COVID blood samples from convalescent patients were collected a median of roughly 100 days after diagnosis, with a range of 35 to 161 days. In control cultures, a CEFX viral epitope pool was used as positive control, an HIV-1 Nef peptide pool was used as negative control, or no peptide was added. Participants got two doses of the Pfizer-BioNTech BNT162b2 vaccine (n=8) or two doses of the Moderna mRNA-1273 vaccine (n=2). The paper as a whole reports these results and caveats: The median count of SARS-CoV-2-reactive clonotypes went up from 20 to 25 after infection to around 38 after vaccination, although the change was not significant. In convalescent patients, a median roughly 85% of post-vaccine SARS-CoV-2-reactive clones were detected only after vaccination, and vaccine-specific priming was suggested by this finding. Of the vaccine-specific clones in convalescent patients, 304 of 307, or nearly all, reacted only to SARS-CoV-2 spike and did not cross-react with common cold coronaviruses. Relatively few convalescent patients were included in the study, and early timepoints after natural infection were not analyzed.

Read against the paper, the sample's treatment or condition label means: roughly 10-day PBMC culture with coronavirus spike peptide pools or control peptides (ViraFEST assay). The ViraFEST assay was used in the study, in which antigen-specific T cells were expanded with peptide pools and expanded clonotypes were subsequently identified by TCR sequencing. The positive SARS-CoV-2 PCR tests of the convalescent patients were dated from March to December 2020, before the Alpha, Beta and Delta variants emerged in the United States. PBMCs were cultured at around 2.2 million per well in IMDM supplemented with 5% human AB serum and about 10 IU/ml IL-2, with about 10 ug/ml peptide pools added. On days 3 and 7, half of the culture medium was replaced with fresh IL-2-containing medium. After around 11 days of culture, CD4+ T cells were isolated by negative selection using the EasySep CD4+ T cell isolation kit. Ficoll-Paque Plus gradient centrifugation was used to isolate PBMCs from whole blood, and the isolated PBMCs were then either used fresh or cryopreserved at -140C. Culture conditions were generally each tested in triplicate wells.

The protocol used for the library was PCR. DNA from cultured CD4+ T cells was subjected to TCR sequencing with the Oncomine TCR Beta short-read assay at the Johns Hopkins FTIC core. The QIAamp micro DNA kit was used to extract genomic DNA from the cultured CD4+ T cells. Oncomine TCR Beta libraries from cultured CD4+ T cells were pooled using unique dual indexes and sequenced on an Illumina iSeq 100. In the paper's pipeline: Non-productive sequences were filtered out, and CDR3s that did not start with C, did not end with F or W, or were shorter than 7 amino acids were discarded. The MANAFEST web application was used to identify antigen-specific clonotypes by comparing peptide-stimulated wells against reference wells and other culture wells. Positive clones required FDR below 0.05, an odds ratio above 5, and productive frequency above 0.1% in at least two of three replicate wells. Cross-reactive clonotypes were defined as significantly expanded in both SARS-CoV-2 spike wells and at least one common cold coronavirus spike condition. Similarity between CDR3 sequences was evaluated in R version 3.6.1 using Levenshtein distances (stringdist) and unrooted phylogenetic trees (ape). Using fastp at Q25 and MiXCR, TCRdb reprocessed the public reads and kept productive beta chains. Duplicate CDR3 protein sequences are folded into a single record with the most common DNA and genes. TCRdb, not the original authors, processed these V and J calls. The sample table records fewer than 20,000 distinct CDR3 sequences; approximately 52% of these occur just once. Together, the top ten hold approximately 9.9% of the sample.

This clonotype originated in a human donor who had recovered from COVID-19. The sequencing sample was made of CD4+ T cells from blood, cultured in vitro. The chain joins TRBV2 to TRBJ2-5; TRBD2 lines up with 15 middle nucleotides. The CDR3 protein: CASTKGLAGGLAKTQYF. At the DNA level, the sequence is TGTGCCAGCACCAAGGGACTAGCGGGGGGCCTTGCTAAGACCCAGTACTTC.